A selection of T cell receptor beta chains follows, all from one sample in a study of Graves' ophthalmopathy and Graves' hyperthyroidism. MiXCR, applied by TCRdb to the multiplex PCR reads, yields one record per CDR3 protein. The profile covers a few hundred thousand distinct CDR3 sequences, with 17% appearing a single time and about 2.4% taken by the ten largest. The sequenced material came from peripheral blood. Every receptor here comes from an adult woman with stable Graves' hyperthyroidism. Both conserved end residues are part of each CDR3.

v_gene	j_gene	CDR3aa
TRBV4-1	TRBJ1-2	CASSHTGGGLYGYTF
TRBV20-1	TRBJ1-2	CSASDGTEGYTF
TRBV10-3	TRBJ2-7	CAISARTSETYEQYF
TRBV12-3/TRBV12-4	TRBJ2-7	CASSLGGRNYGTSDNSYEQYF
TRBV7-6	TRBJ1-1	CASSPLRPDSSF
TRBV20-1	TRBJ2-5	CSARDRGTSAQETQYF
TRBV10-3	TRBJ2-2	CAISESAGQGIGELFF
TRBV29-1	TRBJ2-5	CSVEGVRDLQETQYF
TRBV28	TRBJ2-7	CASSPTGEYEQYF
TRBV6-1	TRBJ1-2	CASRSPGVDYGYTF
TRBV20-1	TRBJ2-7	CSTDTSVTYEQYF
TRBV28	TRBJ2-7	CASSLLGAGEQYF
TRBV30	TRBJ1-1	CAWSRRTEAFF
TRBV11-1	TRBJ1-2	CASSLSTKIREEGMPGYTF
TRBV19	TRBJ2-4	CASSGASGEWNIQYF
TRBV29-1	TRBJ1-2	CSVESDLGGRDGYTF
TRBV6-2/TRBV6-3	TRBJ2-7	CACTGTGNYEQYF
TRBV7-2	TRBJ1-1	CASSLGGRAGTEAFF
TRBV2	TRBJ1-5	CASNAANQPQHF
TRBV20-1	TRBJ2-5	CSASEQGRVETQYF
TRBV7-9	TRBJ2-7	CASSSVTYEQYF
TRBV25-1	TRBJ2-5	CASRGGQQETQYF
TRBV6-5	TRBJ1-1	CASSYGSLARLNTEAFF
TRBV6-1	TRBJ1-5	CASRRTGVLGNQPQHF
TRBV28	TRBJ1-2	CASSFFASGTDGYTF
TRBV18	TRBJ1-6	CASSPDQGDSPLHF
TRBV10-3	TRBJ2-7	CAIRRDRGQEQYF
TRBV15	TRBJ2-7	CATSRASGYSYEQYF
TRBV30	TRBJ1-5	CAWSKRQGPNQPQHF
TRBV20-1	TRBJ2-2	CSACLFLFWITHTGELFF
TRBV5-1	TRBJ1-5	CASSLGGGARQPQHF
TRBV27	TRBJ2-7	CASGLYLGNEQYF